This T cell receptor (beta chain) was obtained from a study of T cell repertoires in cytomegalovirus infection. Study summary: Epitope selection comprised recently identified HLA-C-restricted CMV epitopes and well-studied HLA-B-restricted CMV epitopes. From public TCR beta signatures came an indication of both CMV infection and matching HLA type.

TCRdb independently ran MiXCR on the reads; one entry per CDR3 protein. The table shows 71,000 or so distinct CDR3 sequences, with 20% occurring only once. About this clonotype: The antigen remains unidentified.

This sample comprised CD8+ T cells from cultured PBMCs, obtained from culture after CMV antigen stimulation. This TCR came from a human donor in good health (CMV status not recorded). Some clones in this sample may be carry-over from other donors' samples.

The chain's CDR3 is CASSGLAGALAGEQYF. CDR3 DNA sequence: TGTGCCAGCTCGGGACTAGCGGGGGCGCTCGCCGGGGAGCAGTACTTC. V gene TRBV7-6 combines with J gene TRBJ2-7; TRBD2 matches at 14 bases. Germline loops: CDR1 SGHVS, CDR2 FNYEAQ. After removal of 8 bases from V and 7 bases from J, the junction contained 13 bases not matched to a gene. The CDR3 is 16 residues long. The whole variable domain, filled in from reference TRBV7-6 and TRBJ2-7, reads GAGVSQSPRYKVTKRGQDVALRCDPISGHVSLYWYRQALGQGPEFLTYFNYEAQQDKSGLPNDRFSAERPEGSISTLTIQRTEQRDSAMYRCASSGLAGALAGEQYFGPGTRLTVT.